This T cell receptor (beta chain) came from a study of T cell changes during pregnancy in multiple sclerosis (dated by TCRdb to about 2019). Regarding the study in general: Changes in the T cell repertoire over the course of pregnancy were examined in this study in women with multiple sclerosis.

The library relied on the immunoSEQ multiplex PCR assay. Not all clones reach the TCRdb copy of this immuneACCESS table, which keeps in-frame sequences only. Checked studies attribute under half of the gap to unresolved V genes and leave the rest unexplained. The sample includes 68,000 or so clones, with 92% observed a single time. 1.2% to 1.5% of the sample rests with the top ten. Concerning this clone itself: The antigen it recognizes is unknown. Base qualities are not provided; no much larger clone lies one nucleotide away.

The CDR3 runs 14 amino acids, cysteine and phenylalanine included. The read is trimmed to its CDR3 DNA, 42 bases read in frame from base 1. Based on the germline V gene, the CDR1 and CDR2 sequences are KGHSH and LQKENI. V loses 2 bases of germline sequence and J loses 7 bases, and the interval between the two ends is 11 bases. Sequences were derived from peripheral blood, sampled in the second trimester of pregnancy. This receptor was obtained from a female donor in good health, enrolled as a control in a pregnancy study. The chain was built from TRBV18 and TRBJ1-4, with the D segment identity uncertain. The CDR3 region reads CASSPVLGSEKLFF. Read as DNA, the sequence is TGTGCCAGCTCACCAGTACTGGGGAGTGAAAAACTGTTTTTT.